One and the same sample provided the 11 T cell receptor beta chains below, sequenced in a study of a mutant IDH1 vaccine in newly diagnosed glioma. These receptors' targets are unknown. Time point reported: week 47, end of study. Vaccine doses each comprised 300 ug of mutant IDH1 20-mer peptide, with topical imiquimod. Sequencing used immunoSEQ multiplex PCR; TCRdb keeps in-frame clones, though not all of them. The sample holds fewer than 60,000 clones; about 61% are singletons and the top ten take 4% to 6%. This specimen consisted of peripheral blood mononuclear cells (PBMCs), obtained from a glioma patient whose treatment included an IDH1 peptide vaccine. All receptors derive from a man aged 40-55 years with glioma. Some clones in this sample may be carry-over from other donors' samples.

The chain employs TRBV7-2 and TRBJ1-4, with 7 bases aligning to TRBD1. V was pared by 5 bases and J by 8 bases, with 8 bases of the junction left unmatched. This CDR3 is built from 14 residues. CDR1 is SGHTA and CDR2 is FQGNSA in the germline V gene. CDR3 nucleotides: TGTGCCAGCAGCCCGAGACAGGGTTCCGAAAAACTGTTTTTT. This gives the protein CASSPRQGSEKLFF.

The chain joins TRBV2 to TRBJ2-3; TRBD1 or TRBD2 may be the D gene (6 bases each). The CDR3 loop spans 15 amino acids. Germline-derived CDR1 and CDR2 are SNHLY and FYNNEI. V was clipped by 4 bases and J by 3 bases, with 14 bases between them. CDR3 amino acids: CASSGEGGKTDTQYF. The DNA for the CDR3 is TGTGCCAGCAGTGGCGAGGGGGGAAAAACAGATACGCAGTATTTT. The variable domain in full, completed from reference TRBV2 and TRBJ2-3, reads EPEVTQTPSHQVTQMGQEVILRCVPISNHLYFYWYRQILGQKVEFLVSFYNNEISEKSEIFDDQFSVERPDGSNFTLKIRSTKLEDSAMYFCASSGEGGKTDTQYFGPGTRLTVL.

V and J are TRBV18 and TRBJ2-7, with a tentative D call TRBD1 (5 bases). Trimming cost V 5 bases and J 1 base, with 9 bases left between them. Germline V lookup: CDR1 KGHSH, CDR2 LQKENI. This CDR3 is built from 13 residues. CDR3 amino acids: CASSSDISYEQYF. The CDR3 bases are TGTGCCAGCTCATCGGACATATCCTACGAGCAGTACTTC.

The rearrangement joins TRBV15 to TRBJ2-1; possibly TRBD1 or TRBD2 for D (6 bases each). This CDR3 contains 16 residues. Germline CDR1 reads LNHNV; CDR2 reads YYDKDF (reference sequence). Trimming removed 5 bases from V and 6 bases from J, with 20 bases in between. The CDR3 nucleotides are TGTGCCACCAGCTTCTCGCGGGAAGGGGGGCGCAATGAGCAGTTCTTC. This sequence encodes CATSFSREGGRNEQFF.

This rearrangement joins TRBV21-1 to TRBJ1-2; the listed D gene, TRBD1, was not tested against the DNA. TRBV21-1 has pseudogene status. This CDR3 is built from 15 residues. The CDR3 bases are TGTGCCAGCAGCAAAGGGGGCCGACTTAACTATGGCTACACCTTC. It is translated as CASSKGGRLNYGYTF.

The V gene is TRBV27, the J gene TRBJ1-1; D is uncertain. Germline V gene sequence: CDR1 MNHEY, CDR2 SMNVEV (reference sequence). Trimming left V 2 bases short and J 13 bases short, with 14 bases between. This CDR3 contains 12 residues. CDR3 loop: CASSLSSSAGFF. CDR3 bases: TGTGCCAGCAGTTTAAGCAGCTCAGCGGGTTTCTTT.

The rearrangement joins TRBV27 to TRBJ1-2, with D perhaps matching TRBD1 (5 bases). This CDR3 region has 14 residues. Per germline, CDR1 MNHEY and CDR2 SMNVEV (reference sequence). Trimming removed 5 bases at V and 8 bases at J, with 18 bases between. The CDR3 spells CASSPIRDAEGYTF. CDR3 coding DNA: TGTGCCAGCAGTCCGATACGGGACGCGGAGGGCTACACCTTC.

The rearrangement joins TRBV5-1 to TRBJ1-4, with 8 bases identical to TRBD1. Germline CDR1 and CDR2: SGHRS and YFSETQ. The CDR3 spans 17 residues. V lost 4 bases, J lost 7 bases, and 15 bases stayed unmatched. Written as DNA, the CDR3 is TGCGCCAGCAGCCGGGGTGGGCAGGGGGCGACGGGTGAAAAACTGTTTTTT. Protein sequence: CASSRGGQGATGEKLFF.

This rearrangement joins TRBV7-8 to TRBJ1-4; D is undetermined. V dropped 5 bases and J dropped 8 bases, with 9 bases sitting between them. The CDR3 is 12 residues long. Germline CDR1 SGHVS, CDR2 FQNEAQ. CDR3 DNA sequence: TGTGCCAGCAGCCCCAGCGGCGAAAAACTGTTTTTT. Translating gives CASSPSGEKLFF.

A few counts support this clone. This sequence joins TRBV19 and TRBJ2-7, with unresolved D. CDR1 is LNHDA and CDR2 is SQIVND in the germline V gene (reference sequence). V shed 3 bases and J shed 0 bases, with 12 bases lying between them. The CDR3 contains 15 residues. The CDR3 loop reads CASSIAASSSYEQYF. CDR3 nucleotides: TGTGCCAGTAGTATTGCGGCTTCAAGCTCCTACGAGCAGTACTTC.

This rearrangement joins TRBV30 to TRBJ2-1, with D unresolved. The CDR3 spans 11 residues. CDR1 and CDR2 from the germline V gene are GTSNPN and SVGIG (reference sequence). Trimming pared 7 bases from V and 10 bases from J, leaving 14 bases between. CDR3 region: CASTRLGEQFF. In DNA form, the CDR3 reads TGTGCCTCCACTCGACTGGGAGAGCAGTTCTTC.